The 9 T cell receptor beta chains listed next were all sequenced from one sample in a study of blood T cell repertoires in COVID-19. Assay used: immunoSEQ multiplex PCR; TCRdb lists only in-frame clones, some missing. The table records approximately 280,000 clones, over 75% of them present only once. The specimen was peripheral blood. These receptors were taken from a man aged 50-59 years with active or convalescent COVID-19.

The V call is TRBV4-1, the J call TRBJ2-4, with D possibly being TRBD2 (6 bases). Germline V lookup: CDR1 MGHRA, CDR2 YSYEKL. This CDR3 has 15 amino acids. Trimming stripped 5 bases from V and 0 bases from J, with 11 bases between. The CDR3 DNA reads TGCGCCAGCAGCATTTCGGGAGTAGCCAAAAACATTCAGTACTTC. Translation gives CASSISGVAKNIQYF.

This clone was observed a single time. The rearrangement uses TRBV7-9 and TRBJ1-1; the D gene is possibly TRBD1 (6 bases). The CDR3 extends over 16 amino acids. The V end lost 7 bases, the J end lost 1 base, and 19 bases lay between the germline ends. Germline V CDR1 and CDR2: SEHNR, FQNEAQ (reference sequence). The CDR3 protein is CASTAQAGGRNTEAFF. DNA for the CDR3: TGTGCCAGCACCGCCCAGGCGGGGGGGCGGAACACTGAAGCTTTCTTT. Full variable domain (outside the CDR3, taken from reference TRBV7-9 and TRBJ1-1): DTGVSQNPRHKITKRGQNVTFRCDPISEHNRLYWYRQTLGQGPEFLTYFQNEAQLEKSRLLSDRFSAERPKGSFSTLEIQRTEQGDSAMYLCASTAQAGGRNTEAFFGQGTRLTVV.

The CDR3 DNA is TGTGCCAGCAGTTTGGGTCGGGGAGAGACCCAGTACTTC. Its protein is CASSLGRGETQYF. The chain couples TRBV12-3 or TRBV12-4 to TRBJ2-5, with D tentatively TRBD2 (5 bases). V lost 3 bases to trimming and J lost 4 bases, with 9 bases between them. The CDR3 sequence is 13 residues long.

The chain joins TRBV25-1 to TRBJ1-2, with D unresolved. V was clipped by 2 bases and J by 0 bases, with 10 bases between them. This CDR3 has 15 amino acids. Germline CDR1 and CDR2: MGHDK and SYGVNS. CDR3 protein: CASSEGGGPNYGYTF. The CDR3 nucleotides read TGTGCCAGCAGTGAAGGTGGAGGGCCTAACTATGGCTACACCTTC.

The chain combines TRBV7-2 with TRBJ2-1; 7 bases are shared with TRBD2. CDR1 is SGHTA, CDR2 FQGNSA, per germline. With V trimmed by 3 bases and J by 4 bases, 6 bases remained unmatched. This CDR3 spans 15 amino acids. In DNA, the CDR3 is TGTGCCAGCAGCTTCGGTCTAGCGGAATACAATGAGCAGTTCTTC. It encodes CASSFGLAEYNEQFF.

The rearrangement uses TRBV11-2 and TRBJ1-1; a weak D match, TRBD1 (6 bases). V was clipped by 5 bases and J by 0 bases, with 13 bases between them. The CDR3 runs 15 residues. Germline CDR1 and CDR2: SGHAT and FQNNGV. CDR3 sequence (DNA): TGTGCCAGCAGCGCAGGACAGACCATGAACACTGAAGCTTTCTTT. Protein: CASSAGQTMNTEAFF.

The V gene is TRBV30, the J gene TRBJ2-7, with TRBD2 identical over 13 bases. After removal of 2 bases from V and 0 bases from J, the junction contained 16 bases not matched to a gene. Germline loops: CDR1 GTSNPN, CDR2 SVGIG (reference sequence). CDR3 length equals 20 residues. This CDR3 is CAWSLYRPGLAGLGSYEQYF. DNA of the CDR3: TGTGCCTGGAGTCTATACCGTCCGGGACTAGCGGGGCTTGGCTCCTACGAGCAGTACTTC.

This sequence joins TRBV19 and TRBJ1-5, with 9 positions matching TRBD1. V lost 5 bases to trimming and J lost 4 bases; unmatched junction nucleotides: 3. CDR1 and CDR2 (germline): LNHDA, SQIVND (reference sequence). This CDR3 contains 14 residues. The CDR3 loop reads CASSGDRVNQPQHF. The DNA for the CDR3 is TGTGCCAGTAGTGGGGACAGGGTAAATCAGCCCCAGCATTTT.

The chain employs TRBV4-1 and TRBJ1-6; 11 positions agree with TRBD1. CDR1 MGHRA and CDR2 YSYEKL come from the germline V gene. The CDR3 is 22 residues long. V lost 2 bases and J lost 2; bases outside the gene matches: 17. CDR3 sequence reads: CASSQYFLPRDRGRPYNSPLHF. The CDR3 region has the DNA TGCGCCAGCAGCCAATACTTCTTACCCCGGGACAGGGGGAGACCCTATAATTCACCCCTCCACTTT.